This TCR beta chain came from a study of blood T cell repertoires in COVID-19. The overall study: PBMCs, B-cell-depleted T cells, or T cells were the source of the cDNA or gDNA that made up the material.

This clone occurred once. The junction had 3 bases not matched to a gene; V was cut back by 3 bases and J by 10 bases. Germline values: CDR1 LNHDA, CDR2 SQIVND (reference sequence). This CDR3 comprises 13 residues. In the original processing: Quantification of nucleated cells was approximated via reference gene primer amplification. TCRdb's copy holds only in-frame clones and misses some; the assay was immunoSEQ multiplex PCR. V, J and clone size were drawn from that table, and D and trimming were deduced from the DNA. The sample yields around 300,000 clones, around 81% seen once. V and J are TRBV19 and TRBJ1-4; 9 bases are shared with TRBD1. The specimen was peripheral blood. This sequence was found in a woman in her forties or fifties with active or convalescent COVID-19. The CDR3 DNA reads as TGTGCCAGTAGTATGGGACAGGGATCAAAACTGTTTTTT. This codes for CASSMGQGSKLFF.